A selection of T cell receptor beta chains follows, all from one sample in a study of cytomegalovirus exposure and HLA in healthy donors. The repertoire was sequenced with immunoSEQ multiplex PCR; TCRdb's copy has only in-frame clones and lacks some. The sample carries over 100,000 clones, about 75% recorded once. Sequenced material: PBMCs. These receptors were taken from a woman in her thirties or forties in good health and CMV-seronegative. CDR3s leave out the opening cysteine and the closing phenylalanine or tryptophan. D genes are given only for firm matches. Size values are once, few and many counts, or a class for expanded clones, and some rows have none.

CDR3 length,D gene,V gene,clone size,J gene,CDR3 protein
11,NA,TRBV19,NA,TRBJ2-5,ASSIDLQETQY
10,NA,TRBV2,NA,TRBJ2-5,ASRSGGQTQY
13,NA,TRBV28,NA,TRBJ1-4,ASSSPQGLHEKLF
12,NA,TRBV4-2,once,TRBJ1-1,ASSLDSANTEAF
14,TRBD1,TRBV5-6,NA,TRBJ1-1,ASSSSGTGSNTEAF
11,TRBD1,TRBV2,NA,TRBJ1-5,ASRGTGHQPQH
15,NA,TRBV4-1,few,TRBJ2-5,ASSQDPQGTALETQY
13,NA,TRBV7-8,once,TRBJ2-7,ASSVGQGQPYEQY
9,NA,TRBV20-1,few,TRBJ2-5,SARLLETQY
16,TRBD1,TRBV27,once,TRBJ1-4,ASSAGQGLRISSEKLF
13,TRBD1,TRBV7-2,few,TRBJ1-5,ASSWDRYSNQPQH
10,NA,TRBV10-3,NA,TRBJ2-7,ATQTAVYEQY
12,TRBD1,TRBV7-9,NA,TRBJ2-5,ASSSRQGRETQY
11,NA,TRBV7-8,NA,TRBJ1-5,ASSSQSNQPQH
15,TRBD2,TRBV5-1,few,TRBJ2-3,ASRKGTSGGMYPPQY
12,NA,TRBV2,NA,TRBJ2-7,ASSGQGFTYEQY
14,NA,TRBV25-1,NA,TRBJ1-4,ASSDLAGATNEKLF
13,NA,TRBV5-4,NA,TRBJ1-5,ASSLGGTGNQPQH
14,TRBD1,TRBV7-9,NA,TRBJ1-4,ASSQDRGLINEKLF
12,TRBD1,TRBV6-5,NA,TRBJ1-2,ASRLAGGVYGYT
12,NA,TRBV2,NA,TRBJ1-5,ASNRQYSNQPQH
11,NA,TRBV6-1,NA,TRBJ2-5,ASSDTYQETQY